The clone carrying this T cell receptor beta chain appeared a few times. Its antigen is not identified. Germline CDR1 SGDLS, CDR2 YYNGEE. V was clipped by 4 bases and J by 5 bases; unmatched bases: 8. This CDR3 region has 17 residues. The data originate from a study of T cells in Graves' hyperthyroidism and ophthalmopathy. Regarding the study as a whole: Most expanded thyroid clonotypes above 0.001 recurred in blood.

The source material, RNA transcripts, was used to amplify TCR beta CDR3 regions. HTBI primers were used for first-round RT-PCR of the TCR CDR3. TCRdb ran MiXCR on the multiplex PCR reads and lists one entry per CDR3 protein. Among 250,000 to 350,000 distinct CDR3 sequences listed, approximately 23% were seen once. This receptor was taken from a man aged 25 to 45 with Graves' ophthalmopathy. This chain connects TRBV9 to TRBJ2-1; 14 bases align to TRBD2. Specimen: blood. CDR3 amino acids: CASSSGLAGGSDNEQFF. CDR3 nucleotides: TGTGCCAGCAGCTCTGGACTAGCGGGAGGATCCGACAATGAGCAGTTCTTC.